The source of this TCR beta chain is a study of blood T cell repertoires in COVID-19. Sequencing was performed with immunoSEQ multiplex PCR; in TCRdb, only in-frame clones are kept and a portion is missing. The data show tens of thousands of clones, about nine tenths seen once. The clonotype comes from a man aged 55 to 70 with active COVID-19. Sequenced material: peripheral blood.

The CDR3 here is CASRDRPGELFF. The CDR3 nucleotides read TGTGCCAGCAGGGACAGGCCCGGGGAGCTGTTTTTT. The V call is TRBV18, the J call TRBJ2-2, with 8 bases identical to TRBD1. Germline CDR1 and CDR2: KGHSH and LQKENI. V was pared by 8 bases and J by 6 bases, with 2 bases of the junction left unmatched. This CDR3 contains 12 residues.